This entry lists 16 T cell receptor beta chains sequenced from one sample in a study of control samples from healthy donors and cancer patients. Repertoires were generated with immunoSEQ multiplex PCR, while TCRdb's copy carries only in-frame clones and drops some. Here the sample table reports roughly 200,000 clones. The material sequenced was blood. Receptor source: a woman aged 25 to 39 in good health.

CDR3 in amino acids: CASSVAPRAGVNEQFF. For the CDR3, the DNA is TGTGCCAGCAGCGTAGCCCCGAGGGCAGGGGTCAATGAGCAGTTCTTC. The chain uses TRBV9 and TRBJ2-1; maybe TRBD1 (6 bases). This CDR3 has 16 residues. Trimming shortened V by 0 bases and J by 6 bases, and 16 bases separated the two germline ends. CDR1 is SGDLS and CDR2 is YYNGEE in the germline V gene.

The chain uses TRBV28 and TRBJ1-5, with TRBD1 as a possible D gene (5 bases). Germline V gene lookup returns CDR1 MDHEN and CDR2 SYDVKM. CDR3 length: 17 residues. Trimming took off 1 base at V and 3 bases at J, with 16 bases between the two ends. In DNA, the CDR3 is TGTGCCAGCAGTTTATACCAGGGCACCACGTTCAATCAGCCCCAGCATTTT. Translated: CASSLYQGTTFNQPQHF.

The V gene is TRBV6-5, the J gene TRBJ1-5; D gene unclear. Germline loops: CDR1 MNHEY, CDR2 SVGAGI. Trimming pared 2 bases from V and 7 bases from J, leaving 9 bases between. The CDR3 is 13 residues long. DNA for the CDR3: TGTGCCAGCAGTTACGGTCCGTGGCAGCCCCAGCATTTT. Its protein is CASSYGPWQPQHF.

The chain joins TRBV2 to TRBJ1-5; 8 bases are shared with TRBD1. Per germline, CDR1 SNHLY and CDR2 FYNNEI. The CDR3 spans 14 residues. V shed 9 bases and J 7 bases; nucleotides not matched to a gene: 11. The CDR3 here is CASGQGAMDQPQHF. The CDR3 DNA sequence: TGTGCCAGTGGACAGGGTGCAATGGACCAGCCCCAGCATTTT.

The chain uses TRBV19 and TRBJ1-5; TRBD1 agrees at 7 bases. The CDR3 runs 15 residues. Trimming removed 6 bases from V and 3 bases from J; junction bases left unmatched: 8. Germline-derived CDR1 and CDR2 are LNHDA and SQIVND (reference sequence). CDR3 residues: CASRKGGGYNQPQHF. The CDR3 coding sequence is TGTGCCAGTAGGAAAGGAGGGGGCTACAATCAGCCCCAGCATTTT.

The chain is built from TRBV29-1 and TRBJ2-6, with 8 bases fitting TRBD2. Unmatched junction bases numbered 5, after V lost 4 bases and J lost 0 bases. The CDR3 totals 16 residues. CDR1 is SQVTM and CDR2 is ANQGSEA in the germline V gene. This CDR3 reads CSVGSGGPSGANVLTF. In nucleotides, the CDR3 is TGCAGCGTTGGGAGCGGGGGCCCCTCTGGGGCCAACGTCCTGACTTTC.

The genes are TRBV25-1 and TRBJ2-7; D possibly uses TRBD1 or TRBD2 (5 bases each). Trimming took 6 bases from V and 0 from J, leaving 21 bases between them. The CDR3 has 17 residues. Per germline, CDR1 MGHDK and CDR2 SYGVNS. The CDR3 here is CASSPTPGRHSSYEQYF. Here the CDR3 DNA reads TGTGCCAGCAGCCCCACCCCGGGACGGCACAGCTCCTACGAGCAGTACTTC.

The V and J genes are TRBV7-9 and TRBJ1-2; tentatively, D is TRBD1 (6 bases). Trimming took off 6 bases at V and 4 bases at J, with 12 bases between the two ends. The CDR3 spans 13 residues. Per the germline V gene, CDR1 is SEHNR and CDR2 is FQNEAQ (reference sequence). The CDR3 protein is CASSPGALYGYTF. CDR3 DNA sequence: TGTGCCAGCAGTCCAGGGGCACTCTATGGCTACACCTTC. Filled out from reference TRBV7-9 and TRBJ1-2, the complete variable domain reads DTGVSQNPRHKITKRGQNVTFRCDPISEHNRLYWYRQTLGQGPEFLTYFQNEAQLEKSRLLSDRFSAERPKGSFSTLEIQRTEQGDSAMYLCASSPGALYGYTFGSGTRLTVV.

CDR3 region: CAWSGTDNQPQHF. CDR3 in DNA: TGTGCCTGGAGTGGGACGGACAATCAGCCCCAGCATTTT. The rearrangement links TRBV30 to TRBJ1-5; D unclear. Trimming took off 1 base at V and 3 bases at J, with 7 bases between the two ends. The V gene's germline CDR1 is GTSNPN and CDR2 SVGIG (reference sequence). The CDR3 contains 13 residues. Full variable domain (outside the CDR3, taken from reference TRBV30 and TRBJ1-5): SQTIHQWPATLVQPVGSPLSLECTVEGTSNPNLYWYRQAAGRGLQLLFYSVGIGQISSEVPQNLSASRPQDRQFILSSKKLLLSDSGFYLCAWSGTDNQPQHFGDGTRLSIL.

This sequence joins TRBV11-2 and TRBJ1-2; tentatively, D is TRBD1 (5 bases). The CDR3 consists of 17 residues. Germline CDR1 is SGHAT and CDR2 is FQNNGV. V was pared by 1 base and J by 3 bases, with 18 bases between. In DNA form, the CDR3 reads TGTGCCAGCAGCTTAGGCCGGGACTATCTTCGGCACTATGGCTACACCTTC. This codes for CASSLGRDYLRHYGYTF. The full variable domain, its missing parts supplied by reference TRBV11-2 and TRBJ1-2, is EAGVAQSPRYKIIEKRQSVAFWCNPISGHATLYWYQQILGQGPKLLIQFQNNGVVDDSQLPKDRFSAERLKGVDSTLKIQPAKLEDSAVYLCASSLGRDYLRHYGYTFGSGTRLTVV.

The J gene is TRBJ1-2, the V gene TRBV5-4; 12 positions agree with TRBD1. This CDR3 has 14 amino acids. The V and J ends lost 3 bases and 10 bases, in that order; junction bases with no gene match: 7. The V gene's germline CDR1 is SGHNT and CDR2 YYREEE (reference sequence). The CDR3: CASSSSGTGGVYTF. In DNA form, the CDR3 reads TGTGCCAGCAGCTCCTCCGGGACAGGGGGCGTCTACACCTTC.

The genes are TRBV2 and TRBJ1-2; D gene uncertain. Germline V gene sequence: CDR1 SNHLY, CDR2 FYNNEI. Trimming took off 5 bases at V and 7 bases at J, with 14 bases between the two ends. This CDR3 is built from 13 residues. The CDR3 region is CASSRNSIGGYTF. The CDR3 nucleotides read TGTGCCAGCAGTCGGAACTCAATCGGTGGCTACACCTTC. The full variable domain, its missing parts supplied by reference TRBV2 and TRBJ1-2, is EPEVTQTPSHQVTQMGQEVILRCVPISNHLYFYWYRQILGQKVEFLVSFYNNEISEKSEIFDDQFSVERPDGSNFTLKIRSTKLEDSAMYFCASSRNSIGGYTFGSGTRLTVV.

V usage is TRBV2 and J usage is TRBJ1-6, with a tentative D call TRBD1 (6 bases). Trimming took 8 bases from V and 4 from J, leaving 12 bases between them. This CDR3 has 14 amino acids. Germline lookup yields CDR1 SNHLY and CDR2 FYNNEI. The CDR3 sequence is CASSRQEYNSPLHF. CDR3 in DNA: TGTGCCAGCTCGCGACAGGAGTATAATTCACCCCTCCACTTT.

The chain couples TRBV5-1 to TRBJ1-1; maybe TRBD1 (5 bases). Germline V gives CDR1 SGHRS, CDR2 YFSETQ. Trimming removed 0 bases at V and 6 bases at J, with 15 bases between. The CDR3 contains 15 residues. CDR3 DNA sequence: TGCGCCAGCAGCTTGGAGCCAGGGTCTTCTCCTGAAGCTTTCTTT. Its protein product is CASSLEPGSSPEAFF.

This chain joins TRBV4-3 and TRBJ1-4; TRBD1 might be the D (5 bases). This CDR3 has 16 amino acids. CDR1 is LGHNA, CDR2 YSLEER, per germline. V lost 3 bases and J 4 bases, leaving 15 bases between the germline ends. CDR3 protein: CASSQNGAAYNEKLFF. The CDR3 DNA reads as TGCGCCAGCAGCCAGAATGGGGCAGCCTATAATGAAAAACTGTTTTTT.

This chain uses TRBV5-4 with TRBJ1-5, with a possible D match to TRBD1 (5 bases). This CDR3 has 14 residues. V gave up 1 base and J gave up 6 bases, with 11 bases separating them. Looked up from germline, CDR1 is SGHNT and CDR2 is YYREEE (reference sequence). The DNA of the CDR3 is TGTGCCAGCAGCTTGTCAGGGATGGGTCAGCCCCAGCATTTT. It yields the protein CASSLSGMGQPQHF.